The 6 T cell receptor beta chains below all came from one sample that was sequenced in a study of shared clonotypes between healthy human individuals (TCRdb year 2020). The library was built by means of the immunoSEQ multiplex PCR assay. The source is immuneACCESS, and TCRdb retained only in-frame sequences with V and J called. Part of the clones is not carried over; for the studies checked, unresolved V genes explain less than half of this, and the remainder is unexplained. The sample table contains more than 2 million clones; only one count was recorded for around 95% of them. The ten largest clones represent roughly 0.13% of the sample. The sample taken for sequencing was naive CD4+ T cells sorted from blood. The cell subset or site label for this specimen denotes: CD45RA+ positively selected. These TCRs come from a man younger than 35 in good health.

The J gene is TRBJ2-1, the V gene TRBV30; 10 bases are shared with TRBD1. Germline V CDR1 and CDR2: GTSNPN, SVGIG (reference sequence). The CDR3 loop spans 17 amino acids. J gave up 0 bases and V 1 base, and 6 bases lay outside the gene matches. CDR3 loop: CAWSATRTGGSYNEQFF. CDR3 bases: TGTGCCTGGAGTGCCACCAGGACAGGGGGCTCCTACAATGAGCAGTTCTTC.

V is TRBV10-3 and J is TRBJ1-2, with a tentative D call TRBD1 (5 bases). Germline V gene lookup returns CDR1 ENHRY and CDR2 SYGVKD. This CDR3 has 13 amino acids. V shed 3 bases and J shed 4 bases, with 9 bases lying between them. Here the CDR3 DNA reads TGTGCCATCAGTGAAGGGGTTGCCTATGGCTACACCTTC. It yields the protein CAISEGVAYGYTF.

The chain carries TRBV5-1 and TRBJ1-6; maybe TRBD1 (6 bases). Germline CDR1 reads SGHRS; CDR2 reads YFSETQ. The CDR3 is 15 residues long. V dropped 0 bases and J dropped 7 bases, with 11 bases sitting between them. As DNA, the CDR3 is TGCGCCAGCAGCTTGGCGACAGGCGTGAATTCACCCCTCCACTTT. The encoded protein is CASSLATGVNSPLHF.

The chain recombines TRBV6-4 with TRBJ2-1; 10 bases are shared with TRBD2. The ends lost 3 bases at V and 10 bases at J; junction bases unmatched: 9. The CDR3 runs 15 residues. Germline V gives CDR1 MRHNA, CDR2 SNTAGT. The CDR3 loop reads CASSETPGLAIEQFF. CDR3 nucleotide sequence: TGTGCCAGCAGTGAGACACCGGGACTAGCGATAGAGCAGTTCTTC.

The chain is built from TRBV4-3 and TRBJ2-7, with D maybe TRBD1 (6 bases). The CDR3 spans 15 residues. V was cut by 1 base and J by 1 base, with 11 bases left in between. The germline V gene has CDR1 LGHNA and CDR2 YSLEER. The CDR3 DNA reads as TGCGCCAGCAGCCAAGTGGGGACACCTTCCTACGAGCAGTACTTC. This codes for CASSQVGTPSYEQYF.

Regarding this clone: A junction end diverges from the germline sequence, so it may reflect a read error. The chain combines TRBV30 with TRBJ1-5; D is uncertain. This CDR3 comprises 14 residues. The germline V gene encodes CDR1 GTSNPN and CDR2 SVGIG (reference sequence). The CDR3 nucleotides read TGTGCCTGGAGTAACCCGGTTTCAAATCGGCCCCAGCATTTT. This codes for CAWSNPVSNRPQHF.